Below, 7 T cell receptor beta chains from the same sample are listed, as sequenced in a study of T cell responses to AZD1222 COVID-19 vaccine. Assay: immunoSEQ multiplex PCR; the TCRdb copy retains only in-frame clones and omits some. This table holds about 140,000 clones, roughly nine tenths found once. The sample in question was peripheral blood, obtained on day 0 of AZD1222 vaccination. The source of these receptors is an adult in good health.

This chain links TRBV7-3 with TRBJ2-7, with D possibly matching TRBD1 (5 bases). This CDR3 has 13 residues. CDR1 and CDR2 (germline): SGHTA, FQGTGA. V lost 5 bases and J lost 0, with 8 bases in between. The CDR3: CASSLGVSYEQYF. The CDR3 DNA reads TGTGCCAGCAGCCTAGGGGTCTCCTACGAGCAGTACTTC.

The chain couples TRBV12-2 to TRBJ1-4; the DNA was not used to check the table's D call, TRBD1. TRBV12-2 is classified as a pseudogene. This CDR3 region has 16 residues. The CDR3 here is CASRLTRTDNNEKLFF. Written as DNA, the CDR3 is TGTGCAAGTCGCTTAACACGGACAGATAATAATGAAAAACTGTTTTTT.

The rearrangement uses TRBV6-1 and TRBJ2-2, with D tentatively TRBD1 (6 bases). The CDR3 consists of 17 residues. Trimming stripped 2 bases from V and 3 bases from J, with 16 bases between. Germline V gives CDR1 MNHNS, CDR2 SASEGT. CDR3 bases: TGTGCCAGCAGTGAAATCGGTTGGGGGCGCGACACCGGGGAGCTGTTTTTT. It yields the protein CASSEIGWGRDTGELFF.

The chain is built from TRBV18 and TRBJ2-7, with 7 positions matching TRBD1. The CDR3 totals 16 residues. CDR1 and CDR2 from the germline V gene are KGHSH and LQKENI. V gave up 0 bases and J gave up 9 bases; unmatched junction bases: 14. The CDR3 nucleotides read TGTGCCAGCTCACCACCGTCCGACAGGGCCTTTCACGCGCAGTACTTC. Translated: CASSPPSDRAFHAQYF.

V gene TRBV18 combines with J gene TRBJ2-7; D gene ambiguous. Germline CDR1 reads KGHSH; CDR2 reads LQKENI. The CDR3 length is 11 residues. V lost 5 bases to trimming and J lost 7 bases, with 9 bases between them. In nucleotides, the CDR3 is TGTGCCAGCTCAGACGTCTGGGAGCAGTACTTC. Amino acids: CASSDVWEQYF. Looking up the rest from reference TRBV18 and TRBJ2-7 gives the full variable domain: NAGVMQNPRHLVRRRGQEARLRCSPMKGHSHVYWYRQLPEEGLKFMVYLQKENIIDESGMPKERFSAEFPKEGPSILRIQQVVRGDSAAYFCASSDVWEQYFGPGTRLTVT.

This clone came up once. This rearrangement joins TRBV28 to TRBJ1-1; D unresolved. The CDR3 runs to 14 residues. Germline V CDR1 and CDR2: MDHEN, SYDVKM. V was shortened by 7 bases and J by 4 bases, with 16 bases between the two germline ends. Here the CDR3 reads CASNFGGLGTEAFF. In DNA, the CDR3 is TGTGCCAGCAATTTTGGAGGGTTGGGCACTGAAGCTTTCTTT.

With respect to this clone: A junction end diverges from the germline sequence, so it may reflect a read error. The rearrangement joins TRBV20-1 to TRBJ2-7; 10 nucleotides line up with TRBD2. Germline values: CDR1 DFQATT, CDR2 SNEGSKA (reference sequence). CDR3 length: 11 amino acids. Here the CDR3 reads CSTSGKYEQYF. The CDR3 DNA follows: TGCAGTACTAGCGGGAAATACGAGCAGTACTTC.